One and the same sample provided the 29 T cell receptor beta chains below, sequenced in a study of beta chain features in type 1 diabetes. All of the isolated RNA was reverse transcribed, so expressed TCRB transcripts were sequenced. The data were produced by immunoSEQ multiplex PCR, yet TCRdb's version contains in-frame clones alone and is incomplete. Of roughly 170,000 clones in the sample, roughly an eighth were seen once. Sequenced input: central memory CD4+ T cells from blood. These receptors were collected from a woman aged 18-30 years in good health.

This chain connects TRBV4-1 to TRBJ1-5, with TRBD1 as a possible D gene (5 bases). V was trimmed by 7 bases and J by 4 bases, leaving 17 bases between them. CDR1 MGHRA and CDR2 YSYEKL come from the germline V gene. This CDR3 has 15 residues. In nucleotides, the CDR3 is TGCGCCAGCAAAATTGACTTTGCAGGGAATCAGCCCCAGCATTTT. As protein: CASKIDFAGNQPQHF.

The J gene is TRBJ1-2, the V gene TRBV5-1, with D perhaps matching TRBD1 (5 bases). V was cut by 0 bases and J by 4 bases, with 16 bases left in between. Germline V gene lookup returns CDR1 SGHRS and CDR2 YFSETQ. CDR3 size: 16 residues. CDR3 bases: TGCGCCAGCAGCTTGGAGGGGCCCCGATCGACCTATGGCTACACCTTC. Translated, it gives CASSLEGPRSTYGYTF.

The chain uses TRBV10-3 and TRBJ2-2, with 10 bases identical to TRBD2. The germline gives CDR1 ENHRY, CDR2 SYGVKD. Trimming cost V 6 bases and J 5 bases; bases outside gene matches: 6. CDR3 length: 15 amino acids. CDR3 in DNA: TGTGCCATCAGCCCTAGCGGGAGTGATACCGGGGAGCTGTTTTTT. This translates into CAISPSGSDTGELFF.

This clone has only a few counts. This chain joins TRBV2 and TRBJ2-5; 9 bases line up with TRBD2. Germline CDR1 and CDR2: SNHLY and FYNNEI. CDR3 size: 14 residues. The junction had 3 bases not matched to a gene; V was cut back by 6 bases and J by 1 base. The CDR3 region is CASSGTSSQETQYF. CDR3 DNA sequence: TGTGCCAGCAGCGGGACTAGCAGCCAAGAGACCCAGTACTTC. The full variable domain, rest sourced from reference TRBV2 and TRBJ2-5, is EPEVTQTPSHQVTQMGQEVILRCVPISNHLYFYWYRQILGQKVEFLVSFYNNEISEKSEIFDDQFSVERPDGSNFTLKIRSTKLEDSAMYFCASSGTSSQETQYFGPGTRLLVL.

The chain has TRBV19 and TRBJ1-5; 7 positions match TRBD1. The junction had 7 bases not matched to a gene; V was cut back by 6 bases and J by 2 bases. CDR1 and CDR2 (germline): LNHDA, SQIVND (reference sequence). The CDR3 is made up of 15 amino acids. The CDR3, as DNA: TGTGCCAGTAGCACGGACAGGAGGGGCAATCAGCCCCAGCATTTT. As protein: CASSTDRRGNQPQHF.

CDR3 protein: CASSRWTARTDTQYF. CDR3 bases: TGTGCCAGCAGCCGGTGGACTGCGCGAACAGATACGCAGTATTTT. The chain uses TRBV14 and TRBJ2-3, with D possibly matching TRBD2 (5 bases). Between the trimmed V and J ends, which lost 4 bases and 3 bases, there was a span of 14 bases. There are 15 residues in the CDR3. Germline V gene lookup returns CDR1 SGHDN and CDR2 FVKESK.

This clone was counted ten times or more. The CDR3 reads CASSAGVYNEQFF. The DNA of the CDR3 is TGTGCCAGCAGCGCCGGGGTTTACAATGAGCAGTTCTTC. This chain uses TRBV9 with TRBJ2-1, with a weak D call TRBD2 (5 bases). The germline V and J ends were trimmed by 3 bases and 4 bases, with 8 bases remaining between them. CDR3 length: 13 amino acids. Germline V gene data show CDR1 as SGDLS and CDR2 as YYNGEE.

The chain joins TRBV5-1 to TRBJ2-3; no firm D call. The V end lost 1 base, the J end lost 0 bases, and 12 bases lay between the germline ends. Germline assignment: CDR1 SGHRS and CDR2 YFSETQ. The CDR3 has 16 amino acids. The CDR3 is CASSLSGATSTDTQYF. The DNA for the CDR3 is TGCGCCAGCAGCTTGTCCGGAGCTACTAGCACAGATACGCAGTATTTT.

This clone was seen a few times. This chain uses TRBV28 with TRBJ2-1; possible D gene TRBD1, 5 bases. Germline assignment: CDR1 MDHEN and CDR2 SYDVKM. The CDR3 consists of 11 residues. Trimming pared 8 bases from V and 4 bases from J, leaving 6 bases between. CDR3 amino acids: CASDRYNEQFF. The CDR3 coding sequence is TGTGCCAGCGACAGATACAATGAGCAGTTCTTC.

J is TRBJ1-5 and V is TRBV30, with 7 nucleotides matching TRBD1. The germline V gene encodes CDR1 GTSNPN and CDR2 SVGIG (reference sequence). V lost 4 bases and J lost 6; bases outside the gene matches: 6. This CDR3 has 13 residues. The CDR3 is CAWTRQGGQPQHF. The CDR3 bases are TGTGCCTGGACACGACAGGGCGGTCAGCCCCAGCATTTT.

This clone has ten or more counts. This specimen includes other DNA sequences encoding the same CDR3. The chain couples TRBV29-1 to TRBJ1-2; D is ambiguous. Trimming took 7 bases from V and 2 from J, leaving 11 bases between them. Germline loops: CDR1 SQVTM, CDR2 ANQGSEA. CDR3 size: 12 residues. Here the CDR3 DNA reads TGCAGCGCCCACGCGGGGAACTATGGCTACACCTTC. This sequence encodes CSAHAGNYGYTF.

This clone was found a few times. The gene calls are TRBV2 and TRBJ1-1, with D maybe TRBD1 (5 bases). The CDR3 is 15 amino acids. Trimming stripped 8 bases from V and 1 base from J, with 17 bases between. CDR1 SNHLY and CDR2 FYNNEI come from the germline V gene. The CDR3 is CASLRQRGANTEAFF. CDR3 bases: TGTGCCAGCCTCAGACAGCGTGGAGCGAACACTGAAGCTTTCTTT.

The V call is TRBV19, the J call TRBJ2-5; TRBD1 agrees at 10 bases. The CDR3 totals 15 residues. J was trimmed by 5 bases and V by 4 bases; bases with no gene match: 7. Germline-derived CDR1 and CDR2 are LNHDA and SQIVND (reference sequence). CDR3 DNA sequence: TGTGCCAGTAGTACCGGGACAGGGGCCCGGGAGACCCAGTACTTC. It translates to CASSTGTGARETQYF. The full variable domain, its missing parts supplied by reference TRBV19 and TRBJ2-5, is DGGITQSPKYLFRKEGQNVTLSCEQNLNHDAMYWYRQDPGQGLRLIYYSQIVNDFQKGDIAEGYSVSREKKESFPLTVTSAQKNPTAFYLCASSTGTGARETQYFGPGTRLLVL.

The table lists this clone with a few counts. At the DNA level, this CDR3 is encoded by other sequences in the same sample as well. The CDR3 coding sequence is TGCGCCAGCAGCTTGAGCCAGGCCACAGATACGCAGTATTTT. Its translation: CASSLSQATDTQYF. The chain joins TRBV5-1 to TRBJ2-3; D is ambiguous. Germline CDR1 is SGHRS and CDR2 is YFSETQ. Trimming removed 1 base at V and 2 bases at J, with 8 bases between. The CDR3 covers 14 residues. The entire variable domain, with the rest obtained from reference TRBV5-1 and TRBJ2-3, is as follows: KAGVTQTPRYLIKTRGQQVTLSCSPISGHRSVSWYQQTPGQGLQFLFEYFSETQRNKGNFPGRFSGRQFSNSRSEMNVSTLELGDSALYLCASSLSQATDTQYFGPGTRLTVL.

This clone was detected ten times or more. The chain joins TRBV28 to TRBJ2-5; 8 bases align to TRBD1. V lost 1 base, J lost 3 bases, and 7 bases stayed unmatched. CDR1 and CDR2 (germline): MDHEN, SYDVKM. The CDR3 spans 16 residues. The DNA for the CDR3 is TGTGCCAGCAGTTTATTTGGACAGGGACGAAAAGAGACCCAGTACTTC. This gives the protein CASSLFGQGRKETQYF.

V gene TRBV30 combines with J gene TRBJ2-1; D not resolved. The CDR3 loop spans 13 amino acids. The germline V gene encodes CDR1 GTSNPN and CDR2 SVGIG (reference sequence). Trimming took off 0 bases at V and 15 bases at J, with 18 bases between the two ends. CDR3 in DNA: TGTGCCTGGAGTGTTTCGAGCGACTTACCATTGTTCTTC. It is translated as CAWSVSSDLPLFF.

V usage is TRBV20-1 and J usage is TRBJ2-5; D gene unclear. The V end was cut by 5 bases, the J end by 2 bases, with 3 bases between. The germline gives CDR1 DFQATT, CDR2 SNEGSKA (reference sequence). The CDR3 extends over 10 amino acids. CDR3 in amino acids: CSAQQETQYF. DNA of the CDR3: TGCAGTGCTCAGCAAGAGACCCAGTACTTC.

This clone was counted at least ten times. J is TRBJ2-1 and V is TRBV19; D not resolved. Germline CDR1 and CDR2: LNHDA and SQIVND (reference sequence). The V end lost 1 base, the J end lost 7 bases, and 8 bases lay between the germline ends. The CDR3 totals 13 residues. The CDR3: CASSIGSSNEQFF. The DNA for the CDR3 is TGTGCCAGTAGTATAGGGTCGAGTAATGAGCAGTTCTTC.

This clone was observed once. The chain couples TRBV7-6 to TRBJ2-5; no reliable D call. Deletions cut 5 bases from V and 2 bases from J, with 3 bases between. Looked up from germline, CDR1 is SGHVS and CDR2 is FNYEAQ. The CDR3 covers 11 residues. CDR3 DNA sequence: TGTGCCAGCAGCGTACAAGAGACCCAGTACTTC. Its translation is CASSVQETQYF.

This clone was observed at least ten times. The genes are TRBV7-9 and TRBJ2-7; 12 nucleotides agree with TRBD2. With V trimmed by 5 bases and J by 7 bases, 6 bases remained unmatched. This CDR3 has 14 amino acids. Germline V lookup: CDR1 SEHNR, CDR2 FQNEAQ (reference sequence). CDR3 sequence: CASSQTSGSREQYF. The CDR3 DNA reads as TGTGCCAGCAGCCAGACTAGCGGGAGCCGAGAGCAGTACTTC.

A few counts support this clone. The rearrangement uses TRBV5-1 and TRBJ1-1; TRBD1 is a possible D gene (5 bases). Trimming removed 4 bases from V and 4 bases from J, with 17 bases in between. Germline assignment: CDR1 SGHRS and CDR2 YFSETQ. The CDR3 extends over 15 amino acids. CDR3 in amino acids: CASSPQRGGGTEAFF. The CDR3 region has the DNA TGCGCCAGCAGCCCACAACGCGGGGGAGGCACTGAAGCTTTCTTT.

This clone was found a few times. The CDR3 DNA follows: TGTGCCATCAGCCCGACCCAAGGAGGTCGGAATGAGCAGTTCTTC. Protein sequence: CAISPTQGGRNEQFF. The chain couples TRBV10-3 to TRBJ2-1; D possibly corresponds to TRBD2 (5 bases). This CDR3 comprises 15 residues. Germline V CDR1 and CDR2: ENHRY, SYGVKD. The V end was cut by 6 bases, the J end by 7 bases, with 19 bases between.

This sequence joins TRBV7-2 and TRBJ2-7; 13 bases match TRBD2. Unmatched junction bases numbered 6, after V lost 3 bases and J lost 4 bases. The CDR3 has 16 amino acids. The germline gives CDR1 SGHTA, CDR2 FQGNSA. The CDR3 reads CASSFQRTSGSYEQYF. The CDR3 nucleotides read TGTGCCAGCAGCTTCCAGCGGACTAGCGGGAGTTACGAGCAGTACTTC.

The J gene is TRBJ2-5, the V gene TRBV29-1; 8 bases map to TRBD1. After removal of 7 bases from V and 5 bases from J, the junction contained 9 bases not matched to a gene. Germline-derived CDR1 and CDR2 are SQVTM and ANQGSEA. The CDR3 extends over 13 amino acids. The DNA of the CDR3 is TGCAGCGGGTCGGCAGGGGGCATGGAGACCCAGTACTTC. Its protein is CSGSAGGMETQYF. Full variable domain (outside the CDR3, taken from reference TRBV29-1 and TRBJ2-5): SAVISQKPSRDICQRGTSLTIQCQVDSQVTMMFWYRQQPGQSLTLIATANQGSEATYESGFVIDKFPISRPNLTFSTLTVSNMSPEDSSIYLCSGSAGGMETQYFGPGTRLLVL.

This clone appeared a few times. The chain links TRBV7-9 to TRBJ1-1; 9 bases match TRBD1. Trimming removed 4 bases from V and 3 bases from J; junction bases left unmatched: 9. Germline lookup yields CDR1 SEHNR and CDR2 FQNEAQ (reference sequence). The CDR3 sequence is 16 residues long. CDR3 protein: CASSSLPGQGDTEAFF. DNA of the CDR3: TGTGCCAGCAGCTCCCTCCCGGGACAGGGAGACACTGAAGCTTTCTTT.

The chain uses TRBV6-4 and TRBJ1-4, with D uncertain. CDR1 is MRHNA, CDR2 SNTAGT, per germline. Trimming pared 5 bases from V and 3 bases from J, leaving 16 bases between. The CDR3 has 16 residues. The CDR3 is CASSSQLGRSNEKLFF. For the CDR3, the DNA is TGTGCCAGCAGTTCCCAACTAGGTCGATCTAATGAAAAACTGTTTTTT.

V and J are TRBV5-1 and TRBJ1-5; 9 bases agree with TRBD1. V dropped 4 bases and J dropped 1; count of bases not matched to a gene: 3. From germline, CDR1 is SGHRS and CDR2 YFSETQ. The CDR3 is made up of 15 amino acids. CDR3 nucleotides: TGCGCCAGCAGCCGACAGGGGGGCAGCAATCAGCCCCAGCATTTT. Amino acid sequence: CASSRQGGSNQPQHF.

This clone appeared a few times. The J gene is TRBJ1-3, the V gene TRBV5-1; 8 nucleotides match TRBD1. Germline-derived CDR1 and CDR2 are SGHRS and YFSETQ. V dropped 4 bases and J dropped 2; count of bases not matched to a gene: 2. This CDR3 spans 14 amino acids. This CDR3 is CASSPDRAGNTIYF. In DNA form, the CDR3 reads TGCGCCAGCAGCCCGGACAGGGCTGGAAACACCATATATTTT.

This clone appeared a few times. The chain joins TRBV28 to TRBJ2-7; 7 bases fit TRBD2. Unmatched junction bases numbered 10, after V lost 3 bases and J lost 2 bases. The germline V gene encodes CDR1 MDHEN and CDR2 SYDVKM. The CDR3 runs 16 residues. The CDR3 reads CASSLWAGALAYEQYF. Here the CDR3 DNA reads TGTGCCAGCAGTTTGTGGGCGGGAGCCTTGGCCTACGAGCAGTACTTC.